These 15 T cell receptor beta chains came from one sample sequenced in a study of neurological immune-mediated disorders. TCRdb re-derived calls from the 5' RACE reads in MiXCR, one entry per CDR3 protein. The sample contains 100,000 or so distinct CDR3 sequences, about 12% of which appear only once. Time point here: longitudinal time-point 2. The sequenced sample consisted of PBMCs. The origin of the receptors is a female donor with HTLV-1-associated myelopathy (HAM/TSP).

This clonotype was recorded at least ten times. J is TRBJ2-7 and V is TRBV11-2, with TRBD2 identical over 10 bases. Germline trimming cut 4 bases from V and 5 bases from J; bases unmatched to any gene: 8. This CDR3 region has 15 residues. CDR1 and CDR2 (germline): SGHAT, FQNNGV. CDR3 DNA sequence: TGTGCCAGCAGCTGGCTAGCGGGGGCGATCAACGAGCAGTACTTC. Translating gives CASSWLAGAINEQYF.

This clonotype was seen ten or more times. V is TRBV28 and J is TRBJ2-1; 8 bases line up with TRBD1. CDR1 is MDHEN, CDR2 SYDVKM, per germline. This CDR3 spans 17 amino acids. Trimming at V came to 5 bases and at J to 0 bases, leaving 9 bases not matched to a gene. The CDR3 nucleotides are TGTGCCAGCAGTCGGCCGGGACAGGCGAGCTCCTACAATGAGCAGTTCTTC. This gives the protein CASSRPGQASSYNEQFF.

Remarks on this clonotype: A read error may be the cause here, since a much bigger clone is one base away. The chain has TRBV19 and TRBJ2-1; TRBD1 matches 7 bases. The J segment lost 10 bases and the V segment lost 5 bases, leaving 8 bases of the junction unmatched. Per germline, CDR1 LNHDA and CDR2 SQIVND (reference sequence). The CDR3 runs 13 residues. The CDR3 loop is CASSPRDSIEQFF. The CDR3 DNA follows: TGTGCCAGTAGTCCTAGGGACAGCATCGAGCAGTTCTTC.

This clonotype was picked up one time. CDR3 sequence: CASSPRADNTDTQYF. The CDR3 nucleotides read TGTGCCAGCAGCCCCCGGGCGGATAACACAGATACGCAGTATTTT. The rearrangement joins TRBV11-1 to TRBJ2-3, with D hard to call. Deletions cut 5 bases from V and 2 bases from J, with 14 bases between. The CDR3 runs to 15 residues. Germline V lookup: CDR1 SGHAT, CDR2 FQDESV (reference sequence).

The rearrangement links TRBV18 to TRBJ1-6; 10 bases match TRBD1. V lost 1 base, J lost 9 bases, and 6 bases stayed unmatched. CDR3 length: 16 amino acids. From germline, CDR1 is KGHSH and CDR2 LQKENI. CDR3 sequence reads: CASSPQETGGGSPLHF. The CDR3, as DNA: TGTGCCAGCTCACCACAAGAGACAGGGGGCGGTTCACCCCTCCACTTT.

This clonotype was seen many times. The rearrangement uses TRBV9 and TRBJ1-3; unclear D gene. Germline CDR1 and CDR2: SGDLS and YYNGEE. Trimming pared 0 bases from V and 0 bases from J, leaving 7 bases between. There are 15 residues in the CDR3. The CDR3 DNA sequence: TGTGCCAGCAGCGTAGACACGTTCTCTGGAAACACCATATATTTT. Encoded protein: CASSVDTFSGNTIYF. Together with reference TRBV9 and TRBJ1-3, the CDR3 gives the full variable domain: DSGVTQTPKHLITATGQRVTLRCSPRSGDLSVYWYQQSLDQGLQFLIQYYNGEERAKGNILERFSAQQFPDLHSELNLSSLELGDSALYFCASSVDTFSGNTIYFGEGSWLTVV.

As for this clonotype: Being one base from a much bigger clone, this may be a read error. The CDR3 bases are TGTGCCAGCAGTGAAGCTGTCGGGTGGGGGTCCCCAGGTACGCAGTATTTT. As protein: CASSEAVGWGSPGTQYF. The rearrangement links TRBV2 to TRBJ2-3; the D gene could be TRBD1 or TRBD2 (5 bases each). The CDR3 consists of 17 residues. Trimming stripped 0 bases from V and 8 bases from J, with 21 bases between. CDR1 and CDR2 (germline): SNHLY, FYNNEI.

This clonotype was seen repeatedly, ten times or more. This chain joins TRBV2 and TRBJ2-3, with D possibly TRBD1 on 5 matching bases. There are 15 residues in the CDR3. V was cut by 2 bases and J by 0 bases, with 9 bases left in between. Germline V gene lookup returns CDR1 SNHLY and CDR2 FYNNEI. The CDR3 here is CASSEQGYSTDTQYF. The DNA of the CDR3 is TGTGCCAGCAGTGAACAGGGTTATAGCACAGATACGCAGTATTTT.

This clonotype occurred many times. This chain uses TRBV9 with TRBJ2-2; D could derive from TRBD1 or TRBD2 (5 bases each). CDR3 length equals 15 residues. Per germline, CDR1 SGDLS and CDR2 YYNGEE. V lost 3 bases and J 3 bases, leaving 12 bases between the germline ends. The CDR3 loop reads CASSAVGDDTGELFF. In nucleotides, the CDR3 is TGTGCCAGCAGCGCGGTGGGGGACGACACCGGGGAGCTGTTTTTT. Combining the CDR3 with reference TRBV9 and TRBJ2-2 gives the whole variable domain DSGVTQTPKHLITATGQRVTLRCSPRSGDLSVYWYQQSLDQGLQFLIQYYNGEERAKGNILERFSAQQFPDLHSELNLSSLELGDSALYFCASSAVGDDTGELFFGEGSRLTVL.

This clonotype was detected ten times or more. The CDR3 region is CSATPGLGGSYNEQFF. For the CDR3, the DNA is TGCAGTGCTACCCCCGGGTTGGGCGGATCCTACAATGAGCAGTTCTTC. V usage is TRBV20-1 and J usage is TRBJ2-1; D gene unclear. CDR3 size: 16 residues. Trimming cost V 4 bases and J 1 base, with 17 bases left between them. Per the germline V gene, CDR1 is DFQATT and CDR2 is SNEGSKA (reference sequence).

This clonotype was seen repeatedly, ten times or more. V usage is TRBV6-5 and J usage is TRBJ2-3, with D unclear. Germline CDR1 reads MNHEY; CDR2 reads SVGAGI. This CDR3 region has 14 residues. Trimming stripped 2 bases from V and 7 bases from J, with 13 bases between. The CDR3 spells CASSYGEARNTQYF. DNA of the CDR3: TGTGCCAGCAGTTACGGTGAGGCGCGAAATACGCAGTATTTT.

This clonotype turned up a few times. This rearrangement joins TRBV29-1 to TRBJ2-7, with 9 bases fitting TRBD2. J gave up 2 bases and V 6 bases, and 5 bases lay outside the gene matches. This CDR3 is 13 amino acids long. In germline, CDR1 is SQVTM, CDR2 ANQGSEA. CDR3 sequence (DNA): TGCAGCGTCGGGACTAGCCAGGCCTACGAGCAGTACTTC. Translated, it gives CSVGTSQAYEQYF.

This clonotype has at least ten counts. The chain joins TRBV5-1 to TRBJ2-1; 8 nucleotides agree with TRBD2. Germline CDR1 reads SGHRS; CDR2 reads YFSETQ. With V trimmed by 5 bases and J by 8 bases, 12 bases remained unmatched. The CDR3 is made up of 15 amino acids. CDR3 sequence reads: CASSEGGGSYHEQFF. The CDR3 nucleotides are TGCGCCAGCAGTGAGGGCGGGGGGAGTTACCATGAGCAGTTCTTC.

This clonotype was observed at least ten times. The CDR3 region has the DNA TGTGCCAGCAGCTTCATGAATGACGGCTTGGGCGAGCAGTACTTC. Translating gives CASSFMNDGLGEQYF. The chain couples TRBV5-5 to TRBJ2-7, with D unresolved. The CDR3 spans 15 residues. Trimming took 2 bases from V and 6 from J, leaving 18 bases between them. Per germline, CDR1 SGHKS and CDR2 YYEKEE (reference sequence).

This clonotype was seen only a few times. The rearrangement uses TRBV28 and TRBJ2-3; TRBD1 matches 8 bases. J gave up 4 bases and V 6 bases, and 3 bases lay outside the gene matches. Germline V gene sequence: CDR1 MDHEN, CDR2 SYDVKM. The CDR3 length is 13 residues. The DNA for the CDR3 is TGTGCCAGCAGAAAACAGGGGGCAGATACGCAGTATTTT. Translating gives CASRKQGADTQYF.